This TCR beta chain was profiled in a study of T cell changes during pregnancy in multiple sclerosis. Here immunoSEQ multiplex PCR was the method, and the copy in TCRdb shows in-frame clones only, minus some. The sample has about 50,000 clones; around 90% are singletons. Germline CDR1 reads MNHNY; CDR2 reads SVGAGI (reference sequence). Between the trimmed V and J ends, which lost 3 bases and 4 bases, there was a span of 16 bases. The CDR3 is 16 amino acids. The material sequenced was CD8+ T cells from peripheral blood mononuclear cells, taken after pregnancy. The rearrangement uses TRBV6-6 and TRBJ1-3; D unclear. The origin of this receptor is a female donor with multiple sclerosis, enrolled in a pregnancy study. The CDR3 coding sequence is TGTGCCAGCAGTTATTGGGAGGACTTCTCCGGAAACACCATATATTTT. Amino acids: CASSYWEDFSGNTIYF.